This T cell receptor (beta chain) was sequenced in a study of shared clonotypes between healthy human individuals. Study background: Each donor's CD8 memory used one plate, CD8 naive two, each CD4 subset three.

In the case of this clone: The antigen remains unidentified.

Trimming at V came to 5 bases and at J to 2 bases, leaving 5 bases not matched to a gene. The germline CDR1 and CDR2 sequences are GTSNPN and SVGIG (reference sequence). The CDR3 length is 13 residues. TCRdb's copy holds only in-frame clones and misses some; the assay was immunoSEQ multiplex PCR. The sample consists of 730,000 or so clones, roughly 70% of them appearing once. Study-level results: Across several donors, naive CD4 shared roughly 5.2%, naive CD8 under 4%, memory CD4 more than 2%, memory CD8 0.4% to 0.5%.

This TCR came from a woman aged 30 to 39 in good health. The specimen was memory CD4+ T cells sorted from blood. The sample's subset: CD45RA-negative fraction. The chain carries TRBV30 and TRBJ1-1; 7 nucleotides line up with TRBD1. CDR3 nucleotides: TGTGCCTGGGCGGACAGGCCCAACACTGAAGCTTTCTTT. Its translation: CAWADRPNTEAFF.